This T cell receptor (beta chain) was profiled in a study of blood T cell repertoires in COVID-19. As for the study in general: Researchers got acute and convalescent COVID-19 samples from the United States, Italy and Spain. PBMCs, B-cell-depleted T cells, or T cells provided the cDNA or gDNA that made up the material.

V was shortened by 2 bases and J by 5 bases, with 11 bases between the two germline ends. The CDR3 spans 15 residues. Germline V gives CDR1 KGHDR, CDR2 SFDVKD. In the study's own analysis: Amplifying reference gene primers gave estimates of nucleated cell counts. Assay used: immunoSEQ multiplex PCR; TCRdb lists only in-frame clones, some missing. The V and J calls and the clone size are those of that table, but D and trimming were determined from the DNA. The profile shows about 270,000 clones, roughly 86% of them singletons. The sample holds a few counts of this clone. This clonotype originated in a man in his forties with active or convalescent COVID-19. Material: peripheral blood. V and J are TRBV24-1 and TRBJ2-2, with a weak D call TRBD1 (5 bases). CDR3 coding DNA: TGTGCCACCAGTGATTGGACAAGCCGAACCGGGGAGCTGTTTTTT. It is translated as CATSDWTSRTGELFF.